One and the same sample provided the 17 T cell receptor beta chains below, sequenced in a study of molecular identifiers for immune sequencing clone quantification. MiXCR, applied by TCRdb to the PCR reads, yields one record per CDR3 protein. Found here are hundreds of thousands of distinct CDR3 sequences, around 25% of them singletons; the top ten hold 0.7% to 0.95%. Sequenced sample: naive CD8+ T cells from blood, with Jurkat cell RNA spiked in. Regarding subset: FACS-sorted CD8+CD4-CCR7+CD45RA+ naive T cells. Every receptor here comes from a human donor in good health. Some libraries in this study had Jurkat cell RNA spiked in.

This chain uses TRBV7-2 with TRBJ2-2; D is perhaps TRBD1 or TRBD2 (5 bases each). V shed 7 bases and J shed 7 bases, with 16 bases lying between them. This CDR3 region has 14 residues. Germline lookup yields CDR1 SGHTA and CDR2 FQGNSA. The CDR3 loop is CASNQGGSDGELFF. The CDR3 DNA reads TGTGCCAGCAACCAGGGCGGGTCGGACGGGGAGCTGTTTTTT. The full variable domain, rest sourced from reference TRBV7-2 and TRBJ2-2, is GAGVSQSPSNKVTEKGKDVELRCDPISGHTALYWYRQSLGQGLEFLIYFQGNSAPDKSGLPSDRFSAERTGGSVSTLTIQRTQQEDSAVYLCASNQGGSDGELFFGEGSRLTVL.

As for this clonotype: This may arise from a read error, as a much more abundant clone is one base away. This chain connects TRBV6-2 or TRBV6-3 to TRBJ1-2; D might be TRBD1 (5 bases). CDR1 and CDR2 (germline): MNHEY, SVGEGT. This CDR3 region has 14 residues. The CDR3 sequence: CASSYSNRNYGFTF. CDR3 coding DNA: TGTGCCAGCAGTTATTCGAACAGGAACTATGGCTTCACCTTC.

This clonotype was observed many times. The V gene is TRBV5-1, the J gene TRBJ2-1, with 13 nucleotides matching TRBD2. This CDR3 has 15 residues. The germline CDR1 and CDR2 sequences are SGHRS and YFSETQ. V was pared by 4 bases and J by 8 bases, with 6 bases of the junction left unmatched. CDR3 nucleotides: TGCGCCAGCAGCCCGGGGACTAGCGGGACATATGAGCAGTTCTTC. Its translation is CASSPGTSGTYEQFF.

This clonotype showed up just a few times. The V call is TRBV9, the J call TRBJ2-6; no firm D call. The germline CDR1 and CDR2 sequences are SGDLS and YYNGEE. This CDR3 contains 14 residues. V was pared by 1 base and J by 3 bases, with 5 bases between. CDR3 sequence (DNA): TGTGCCAGCAGCGTATCGAATGGGGCCAACGTCCTGACTTTC. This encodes CASSVSNGANVLTF.

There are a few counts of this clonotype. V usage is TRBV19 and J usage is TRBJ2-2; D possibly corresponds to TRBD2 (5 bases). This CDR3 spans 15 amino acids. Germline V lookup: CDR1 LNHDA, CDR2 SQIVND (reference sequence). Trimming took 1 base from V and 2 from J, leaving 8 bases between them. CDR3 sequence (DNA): TGTGCCAGTAGTATAGGGGGAGTCAACACCGGGGAGCTGTTTTTT. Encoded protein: CASSIGGVNTGELFF. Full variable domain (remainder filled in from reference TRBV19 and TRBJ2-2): DGGITQSPKYLFRKEGQNVTLSCEQNLNHDAMYWYRQDPGQGLRLIYYSQIVNDFQKGDIAEGYSVSREKKESFPLTVTSAQKNPTAFYLCASSIGGVNTGELFFGEGSRLTVL.

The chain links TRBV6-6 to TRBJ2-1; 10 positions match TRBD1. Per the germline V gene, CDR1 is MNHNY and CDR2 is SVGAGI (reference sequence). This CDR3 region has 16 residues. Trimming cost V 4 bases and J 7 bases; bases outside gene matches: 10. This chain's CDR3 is CASSLPGTGVGNEQFF. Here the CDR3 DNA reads TGTGCCAGCAGTTTGCCCGGGACAGGGGTTGGGAATGAGCAGTTCTTC.

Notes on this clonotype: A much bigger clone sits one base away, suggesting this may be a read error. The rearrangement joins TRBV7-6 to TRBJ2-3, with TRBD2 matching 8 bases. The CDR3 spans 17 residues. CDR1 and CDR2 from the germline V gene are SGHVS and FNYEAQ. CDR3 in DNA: TGTGGCAGCAGCTTGGGGCCTAGCGGGCCTAGCACAGATACGCAGTATTTT. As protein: CGSSLGPSGPSTDTQYF.

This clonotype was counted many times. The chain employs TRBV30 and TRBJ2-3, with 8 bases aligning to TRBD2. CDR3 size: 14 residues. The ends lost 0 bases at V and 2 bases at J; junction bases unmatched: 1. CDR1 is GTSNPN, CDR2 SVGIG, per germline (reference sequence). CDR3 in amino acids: CAWSVAGATDTQYF. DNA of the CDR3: TGTGCCTGGAGTGTAGCGGGGGCCACAGATACGCAGTATTTT.

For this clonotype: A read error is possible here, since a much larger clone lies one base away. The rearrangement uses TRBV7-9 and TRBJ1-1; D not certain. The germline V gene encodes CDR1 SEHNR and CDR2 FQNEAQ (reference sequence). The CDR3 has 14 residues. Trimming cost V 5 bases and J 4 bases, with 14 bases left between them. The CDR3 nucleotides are TGTGCCAGCAGCCCCTACTCTTTTAGCACTGAAGCTTTCTTT. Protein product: CASSPYSFSTEAFF.

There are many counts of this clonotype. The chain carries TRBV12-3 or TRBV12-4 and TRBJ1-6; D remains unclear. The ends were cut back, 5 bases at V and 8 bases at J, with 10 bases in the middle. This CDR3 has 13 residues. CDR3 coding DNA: TGTGCCAGCAGTCCCGAGTTCGATTCACCCCTCCACTTT. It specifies CASSPEFDSPLHF.

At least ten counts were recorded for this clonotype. In DNA, the CDR3 is TGTGCCAGCAGCCAAGTACTCCGGGCGGGCACAGATACGCAGTATTTT. Translating it yields CASSQVLRAGTDTQYF. This rearrangement joins TRBV3-1 to TRBJ2-3, with D hard to call. Germline CDR1 LGHDT, CDR2 YNNKEL (reference sequence). The CDR3 loop spans 16 amino acids. Trimming cost V 1 base and J 1 base, with 12 bases left between them.

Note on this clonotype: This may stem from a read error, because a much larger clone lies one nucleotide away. The CDR3 loop reads CASKAGGSYEQHF. Written as DNA, the CDR3 is TGTGCCAGCAAAGCGGGAGGGTCCTACGAGCAGCACTTC. This sequence joins TRBV27 and TRBJ2-7, with TRBD2 identical over 10 bases. The CDR3 runs to 13 residues. The V gene's germline CDR1 is MNHEY and CDR2 SMNVEV (reference sequence).

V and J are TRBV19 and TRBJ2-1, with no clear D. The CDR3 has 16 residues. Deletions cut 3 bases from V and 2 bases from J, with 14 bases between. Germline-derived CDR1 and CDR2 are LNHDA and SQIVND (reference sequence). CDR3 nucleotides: TGTGCCAGTAGTATGGATTACTACTCAACCTACAATGAGCAGTTCTTC. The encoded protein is CASSMDYYSTYNEQFF.

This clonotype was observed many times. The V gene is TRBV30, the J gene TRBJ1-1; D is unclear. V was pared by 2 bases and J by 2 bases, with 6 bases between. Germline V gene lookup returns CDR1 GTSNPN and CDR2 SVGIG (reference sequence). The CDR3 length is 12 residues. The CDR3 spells CAWSYINTEAFF. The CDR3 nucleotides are TGTGCCTGGAGTTATATTAACACTGAAGCTTTCTTT.

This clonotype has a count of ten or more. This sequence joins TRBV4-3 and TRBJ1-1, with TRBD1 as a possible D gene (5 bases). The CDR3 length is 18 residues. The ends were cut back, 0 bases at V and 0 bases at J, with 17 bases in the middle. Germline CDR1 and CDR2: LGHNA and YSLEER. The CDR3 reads CASSQELGTAGVNTEAFF. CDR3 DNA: TGCGCCAGCAGCCAAGAGCTTGGGACGGCAGGCGTGAACACTGAAGCTTTCTTT.

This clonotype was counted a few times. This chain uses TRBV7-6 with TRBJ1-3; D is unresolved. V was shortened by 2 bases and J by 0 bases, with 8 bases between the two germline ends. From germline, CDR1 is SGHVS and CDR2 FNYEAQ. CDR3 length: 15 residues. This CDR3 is CASSLRSGSGNTIYF. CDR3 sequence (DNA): TGTGCCAGCAGCTTACGCTCCGGCTCTGGAAACACCATATATTTT.

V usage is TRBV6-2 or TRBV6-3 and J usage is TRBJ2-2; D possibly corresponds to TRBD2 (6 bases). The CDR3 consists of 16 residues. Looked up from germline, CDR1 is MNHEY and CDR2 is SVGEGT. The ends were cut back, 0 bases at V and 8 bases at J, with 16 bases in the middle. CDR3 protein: CASSYSIPGLGGELFF. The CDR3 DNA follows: TGTGCCAGCAGTTACTCGATACCGGGACTTGGTGGGGAGCTGTTTTTT.